This T cell receptor beta chain stems from a study of CD8+CD57+ T cells in acquired aplastic anemia. CDR3 length: 13 residues. Looked up from germline, CDR1 is MGHDK and CDR2 is SYGVNS. V lost 5 bases to trimming and J lost 0 bases, with 7 bases between them. Those patients picked for sequencing had displayed CD8+CD57+ cell expansion on flow cytometry. The study profiled TCR beta VDJ and CDR3 using genomic DNA as template. One entry per CDR3 protein results from TCRdb running MiXCR on the reads. Of roughly 160,000 distinct CDR3 sequences in the sample, more than 45% were seen once. The sequenced sample was sorted CD4+, CD8+, or CD8+CD57+ T cells (not recorded which) from PBMCs. This clonotype originated in a human donor with aplastic anemia. The genes are TRBV25-1 and TRBJ1-1; D gene unclear. CDR3 loop: CASSSGVNTEAFF. In DNA form, the CDR3 reads TGTGCCAGCAGTTCCGGGGTGAACACTGAAGCTTTCTTT.